The clone carrying this T cell receptor (beta chain) was detected once. Sequencing used immunoSEQ multiplex PCR; TCRdb keeps in-frame clones, though not all of them. The repertoire holds 35,000 to 40,000 clones, more than 75% seen once, with approximately 15% in the top ten. This sample was taken from a study of blood T cell repertoires in COVID-19. The CDR3 length is 17 residues. V gave up 4 bases and J gave up 2 bases; unmatched junction bases: 14. Germline V gives CDR1 SGDLS, CDR2 YYNGEE. The sample consisted of peripheral blood. The rearrangement links TRBV9 to TRBJ1-2; TRBD1 matches at 7 bases. The TCR sequence derives from a man between 65 and 85 years old with acute or convalescent COVID-19. The CDR3 region has the DNA TGTGCCAGCAGCAACTCCCCCTACAGGGGCGTGAACTATGGCTACACCTTC. Amino acid sequence: CASSNSPYRGVNYGYTF.